This passage covers 18 T cell receptor beta chains from one sample sequenced in a study of radiotherapy plus CTLA-4 blockade in lung cancer (dated by TCRdb to 2016 to 2019). The library was obtained by the immunoSEQ multiplex PCR assay. As stored in TCRdb, this immuneACCESS dataset retains in-frame rearrangements with V and J assigned. A fraction of the clones does not appear; measured against another copy, unresolved V genes explain less than half of the discrepancy, and the remainder lacks a known reason. This sample comprises 65,000 to 85,000 clones, over 65% of them detected only once. The biggest ten clones account for roughly 9.8% of the sample. The specimen comprised peripheral blood, sampled from a patient treated with radiotherapy plus ipilimumab. Receptor source: a human donor with non-small cell lung cancer whose response to radiotherapy plus ipilimumab could not be evaluated.

The V and J genes are TRBV11-3 and TRBJ1-4; D is possibly TRBD1 (5 bases). Between the trimmed V and J ends, which lost 4 bases and 5 bases, there was a span of 17 bases. Germline CDR1 SGHNT, CDR2 YENEEA. CDR3 length: 16 amino acids. This CDR3 is CASSSSGPGRNEKLFF. The CDR3 nucleotides are TGTGCCAGCAGCTCCTCAGGGCCCGGGAGGAATGAAAAACTGTTTTTT.

This rearrangement joins TRBV9 to TRBJ2-7; TRBD2 matches 9 bases. The germline V gene has CDR1 SGDLS and CDR2 YYNGEE. The CDR3 contains 15 residues. V dropped 4 bases and J dropped 7; count of bases not matched to a gene: 12. The CDR3 nucleotides are TGTGCCAGCAGCCCAGCCGGTAGCGGGAGATTTGAGCAGTACTTC. It specifies CASSPAGSGRFEQYF. Together with reference TRBV9 and TRBJ2-7, the CDR3 gives the full variable domain: DSGVTQTPKHLITATGQRVTLRCSPRSGDLSVYWYQQSLDQGLQFLIQYYNGEERAKGNILERFSAQQFPDLHSELNLSSLELGDSALYFCASSPAGSGRFEQYFGPGTRLTVT.

DNA of the CDR3: TGTGCCAGCAGCGACCGGGGGAGCTCCTACAATGAGCAGTTCTTC. Translated, it gives CASSDRGSSYNEQFF. The chain couples TRBV9 to TRBJ2-1, with a possible D match to TRBD2 (6 bases). V shed 3 bases and J shed 0 bases, with 10 bases lying between them. The CDR3 is 15 amino acids. Germline V gene data show CDR1 as SGDLS and CDR2 as YYNGEE.

CDR3 DNA: TGTGCCAGCAGCTTATTCTCGGCTAGCGGATACGAGCAGTACTTC. Amino acid sequence: CASSLFSASGYEQYF. The chain combines TRBV7-1 with TRBJ2-7, with 7 positions matching TRBD2. TRBV7-1 is annotated as an ORF whose role is uncertain. J lost 4 bases, V lost 4 bases, and 10 bases had no gene match. This CDR3 has 15 residues.

This chain uses TRBV7-3 with TRBJ1-1, with 7 bases that match TRBD1. This CDR3 has 15 amino acids. Trimming took 5 bases from V and 5 from J; bases not matched to a gene: 11. Germline CDR1 is SGHTA and CDR2 is FQGTGA. The chain's CDR3 is CASSTRQGYRTEAFF. The DNA of the CDR3 is TGTGCCAGCAGCACACGACAGGGCTACAGGACTGAAGCTTTCTTT.

The chain carries TRBV5-1 and TRBJ1-2; a possible D gene is TRBD1 (5 bases). V shed 4 bases and J shed 4 bases, with 8 bases lying between them. The length of the CDR3 is 12 residues. Germline V lookup: CDR1 SGHRS, CDR2 YFSETQ. The CDR3 DNA reads TGCGCCAGCAGCCAGGGATTCTATGGCTACACCTTC. It encodes CASSQGFYGYTF.

This chain uses TRBV4-3 with TRBJ1-1, with 8 bases matching TRBD1. V shed 4 bases, J shed 5 bases, and the junction held 9 bases outside the gene matches. In germline, CDR1 is LGHNA, CDR2 YSLEER. The CDR3 extends over 15 amino acids. The CDR3 DNA reads TGCGCCAGCAGCCCCAGCGGACAGGGTATTACTGAAGCTTTCTTT. Encoded protein: CASSPSGQGITEAFF.

A remark on this clone: In the same sample, other DNA sequences code for this CDR3. This rearrangement joins TRBV6-1 to TRBJ1-1; D gene unclear. Germline lookup yields CDR1 MNHNS and CDR2 SASEGT. This CDR3 region has 15 residues. Trimming shortened V by 2 bases and J by 2 bases, and 12 bases separated the two germline ends. The CDR3, as DNA: TGTGCCAGCAGTGAAATCGGCAGGCTAAACACTGAAGCTTTCTTT. Translated: CASSEIGRLNTEAFF.

This chain links TRBV29-1 with TRBJ2-1; 10 positions agree with TRBD1. The CDR3 is 15 residues long. V lost 3 bases and J lost 2; bases outside the gene matches: 4. The germline CDR1 and CDR2 sequences are SQVTM and ANQGSEA. The CDR3 coding sequence is TGCAGCGTTGAGGACAGGGGGTCCCCCTACAATGAGCAGTTCTTC. It specifies CSVEDRGSPYNEQFF.

Only a few counts were recorded for this clone. This chain connects TRBV7-2 to TRBJ2-2; D is undetermined. Germline CDR1 SGHTA, CDR2 FQGNSA. Trimming removed 5 bases at V and 2 bases at J, with 12 bases between. CDR3 length: 15 amino acids. The CDR3 nucleotides are TGTGCCAGCAGCAAGACAAGGTCTAACACCGGGGAGCTGTTTTTT. This sequence encodes CASSKTRSNTGELFF.

The chain carries TRBV19 and TRBJ2-2, with D hard to call. This CDR3 contains 13 residues. Germline V gives CDR1 LNHDA, CDR2 SQIVND (reference sequence). V was shortened by 4 bases and J by 1 base, with 4 bases between the two germline ends. This CDR3 reads CASSTGNTGELFF. As DNA, the CDR3 is TGTGCCAGTAGTACAGGGAACACCGGGGAGCTGTTTTTT.

The chain employs TRBV9 and TRBJ2-3; 15 bases fit TRBD2. Germline V CDR1 and CDR2: SGDLS, YYNGEE. This CDR3 has 19 amino acids. With 0 bases clipped from V and 3 bases from J, the junction kept 8 bases outside the gene matches. The CDR3 loop reads CASSVAWTSGGARTDTQYF. The CDR3 DNA reads as TGTGCCAGCAGCGTAGCGTGGACTAGCGGGGGGGCCCGGACAGATACGCAGTATTTT.

The V call is TRBV2, the J call TRBJ2-7, with TRBD1 identical over 10 bases. The germline CDR1 and CDR2 sequences are SNHLY and FYNNEI. V shed 5 bases, J shed 7 bases, and the junction held 8 bases outside the gene matches. The CDR3 is 14 residues long. CDR3 sequence reads: CASSLGQGLSEQYF. The CDR3 bases are TGTGCCAGCAGTTTGGGACAGGGGCTTTCGGAGCAGTACTTC.

The chain employs TRBV30 and TRBJ2-3, with 8 bases identical to TRBD2. The V and J ends lost 1 base and 1 base, in that order; junction bases with no gene match: 7. CDR3 length: 16 residues. The germline V gene has CDR1 GTSNPN and CDR2 SVGIG (reference sequence). The CDR3 loop reads CAWSGGNGGGTDTQYF. The CDR3 nucleotides are TGTGCCTGGAGTGGGGGGAACGGGGGGGGCACAGATACGCAGTATTTT.

This clone was seen ten or more times. The chain uses TRBV5-4 and TRBJ1-4; 11 bases match TRBD1. Germline V gives CDR1 SGHNT, CDR2 YYREEE (reference sequence). The CDR3 runs 16 residues. Trimming took 4 bases from V and 5 from J; bases not matched to a gene: 7. The CDR3 DNA reads TGTGCCAGCAGCGACGGCCGGGACAGGGGGAATGAAAAACTGTTTTTT. It translates to CASSDGRDRGNEKLFF.

This chain connects TRBV6-6 to TRBJ1-2; a weak D match, TRBD1 (6 bases). Germline loops: CDR1 MNHNY, CDR2 SVGAGI (reference sequence). The CDR3 is 13 residues long. V lost 5 bases, J lost 1 base, and 8 bases lay in between. This chain's CDR3 is CASSRDINYGYTF. Here the CDR3 DNA reads TGTGCCAGCAGTAGGGACATTAACTATGGCTACACCTTC.

This clone was seen only a few times. The V and J genes are TRBV6-6 and TRBJ1-3; D unresolved. Germline CDR1 and CDR2: MNHNY and SVGAGI (reference sequence). The ends were cut back, 6 bases at V and 0 bases at J, with 9 bases in the middle. CDR3 length: 14 amino acids. CDR3: CASSPTYSGNTIYF. Written as DNA, the CDR3 is TGTGCCAGCAGCCCGACTTACTCTGGAAACACCATATATTTT.

CDR3 nucleotide sequence: TGTGCCAGCAGTCCCTCCTACCCCAATGAGCAGTTCTTC. It encodes CASSPSYPNEQFF. The chain is built from TRBV6-5 and TRBJ2-1; D call uncertain. Trimming shortened V by 5 bases and J by 6 bases, and 11 bases separated the two germline ends. The CDR3 consists of 13 residues. Germline CDR1 MNHEY, CDR2 SVGAGI.